This TCR beta chain was recovered during a study of blood T cell repertoires in COVID-19. Germline V gives CDR1 MGHRA, CDR2 YSYEKL. CDR3 length: 15 residues. V shed 0 bases, J shed 5 bases, and the junction held 5 bases outside the gene matches. The assay was immunoSEQ multiplex PCR, and TCRdb's table has in-frame clones only and misses some. The sample includes more than 110,000 clones, approximately 85% of them seen just once. The sequenced sample consisted of peripheral blood. The sequence was collected from a man aged 50 or older with acute or convalescent COVID-19. The chain recombines TRBV4-1 with TRBJ1-2; TRBD1 agrees at 8 bases. CDR3 residues: CASSQDPDRAYGYTF. CDR3 DNA sequence: TGCGCCAGCAGCCAAGATCCGGACAGGGCGTATGGCTACACCTTC.